This section outlines one T cell receptor (beta chain) sequence together with its context. This entry comes from a study of blood T cell repertoires in COVID-19. The germline CDR1 and CDR2 sequences are SGHRS and YFSETQ. The ends lost 4 bases at V and 15 bases at J; junction bases unmatched: 5. This CDR3 is 12 amino acids long. Assay: immunoSEQ multiplex PCR; the TCRdb copy retains only in-frame clones and omits some. The data contain roughly 330,000 clones, about 85% of them singletons. The source is a woman aged 25-40 years who had recovered from COVID-19. J is TRBJ2-3 and V is TRBV5-1; 13 bases agree with TRBD2. The source material was PBMCs or T cells enriched from blood (not recorded which). The CDR3 spells CASSPGTSGVYF. The CDR3 DNA sequence: TGCGCCAGCAGCCCAGGGACTAGCGGGGTTTATTTT.